This note documents a single TCR beta chain sequence. This clone was observed once. It has no known antigen specificity. No base quality information exists; no much larger clone differs at one position. The sample originates from a study of cytomegalovirus exposure and HLA in healthy donors listed by TCRdb under 2017. About the investigation overall: According to an earlier analysis of 587 of the donors, about 179 million T cells yielded roughly 110 million unique TCR beta sequences and about 300 Gb of sequence data. The aim of the study was to test whether cataloging public T cell receptors could identify signatures of past pathogen exposure. On average, around 200,000 unique TCR beta nucleotide sequences were sequenced per donor among 398 genotyped donors of the cohort, with roughly 18% of those sequences being non-productive. Alongside the repertoire data, information on donor age, sex, ethnicity and CMV serostatus was compiled. The number of donors typed differed by locus, with about 620-630 for A, B, C, DRB1 and DQB1, roughly 550 for DQA1, about 610 for DPA1, and around 430 for DPB1. Among the roughly 400 genotyped donors, around 81% belonged to the genetic ancestry cluster associated with self-reported Caucasian donors. To predict cytomegalovirus infection status, the study combined high-throughput TCR immunosequencing, statistical association of individual TCRs with disease status, and machine learning. An earlier analysis of some 600 of the donors applied high-throughput TCR beta sequencing to assess whether each TCR beta V gene segment acted as functional or pseudogenic. A handful of DR-DQ haplotypes were treated as single units for association and clustering because of strong linkage in the cohort. An early release that covered around 590 HLA-typed donors contained about 290 gigabases of sequencing data and 70 million to 100 million unique TCR sequences. Rather than using new phenotypic data, the later analysis identified candidate immune exposures from TCR beta sequences and from how often those sequences occurred across donors. Along with the approximately 700-subject first cohort, a separate validation cohort of over a hundred different subjects was used. All discovery cohort repertoires had been generated using a single sequencing platform. HLA typing covered class I and class II loci at four-digit resolution. To study patterns of TCR occurrence, a later analysis re-analyzed previously published TCR beta repertoires from 550 to 800 donors and added high-resolution HLA genotyping. Using immunosequencing, the study profiled T cell repertoires from fewer than 850 subjects and related those repertoires to cytomegalovirus serostatus. A later genetic analysis used genome-wide SNP genotypes for about 60% of the roughly 670 donors, treating that subset as a discovery cohort.

Receptors were amplified or captured by the immunoSEQ multiplex PCR assay. For the multiplex PCR, a mixture combining 60 forward primers for TCR Vbeta segments and 13 reverse primers for TCR Jbeta segments was used. Amplification of the CDR3 region of rearranged TCR beta genes was performed with a multiplex PCR assay on genomic DNA. On the Illumina HiSeq System, the amplified TCR beta libraries were sequenced as 87-base-pair reads. The study's processing was this. A later analysis tallied tens of millions of unique TCR beta chains across the 666 repertoires, and approximately 9.9 million of those chains were shared by two or more donors. Raw reads were error-corrected and collapsed into unique sequences with a nearest-neighbor algorithm that merged closely related sequences to remove PCR and sequencing errors. Alignment of CDR3 sequences to IMGT reference sequences was used to assign V, D and J gene segments. For a sequence to be retained, a match of at least six nucleotides was required to both a V gene segment and a J gene segment. A rearrangement counted as productive if the CDR3 had no stop codons and remained in frame with V and J, and every other rearrangement counted as non-productive. Following IMGT convention, CDR3 was defined as the stretch from the second conserved V-encoded cysteine up to the conserved J-encoded phenylalanine. The earlier analysis of approximately 590 of the donors excluded any sequence lacking an unambiguous match to a single V gene segment. An earlier analysis of several hundred of the donors called V segments functional above 56.7% productive rearrangements and segregating when the between-donor standard deviation exceeded 5%. To diagnose cytomegalovirus status from the catalog of TCR beta chain sequences, a statistical classification framework was built. V and J gene assignment, in a later analysis, came from comparing TCR nucleotide sequences with IMGT/GENE-DB human TR gene sequences. In a later analysis, CDR3 sequences and most-parsimonious VDJ recombination scenarios were assigned using the TCRdist pipeline. In a later analysis, every TCR beta chain was defined by the combination of its CDR3 amino acid sequence and its V-gene family, and reads without a unique V-gene family were dropped. As a way to deal with suspected cross-contamination and a sequencing artifact, a later analysis dropped under 600 nucleotide sequences that were highly shared and had low generation probability. A later analysis calculated a clonal expansion index for each public chain from normalized within-repertoire ranks of inferred template counts. In a later analysis, generation probabilities were computed using a VDJ recombination model fitted to out-of-frame rearrangements, and the results were checked against IGoR. In a later analysis, TCR-TCR, TCR-HLA and TCR-CMV co-occurrence was scored with hypergeometric tests, and a repertoire-size bias correction was applied to TCR pairs. To estimate false discovery rates, a later analysis permuted the HLA or CMV assignments 20 times. In a later analysis, co-occurring TCRs were grouped using DBSCAN, and TCRdist sequence similarity was added for clustering within HLA-allele-positive subsets. Co-occurrence clustering excluded repertoires with fewer than 30,000 or more than 120,000 public chains, plus five with anomalous nucleotide sharing. Drawn from immuneACCESS, this table holds only the in-frame rearrangements with V and J called that TCRdb kept. Clones are partly lost; checked studies trace under half to an unresolved V gene and leave the rest unexplained. The DNA was the basis for D and trimming; V, J and clone size are from that table. The sample table shows roughly 130,000 clones, and roughly 82% are seen once. The ten largest clones capture over 9% of the sample.

The trim is 6 bases for V and 6 bases for J, with a gap of 21 bases between the germline ends. For CDR1 and CDR2, the germline V gene lists MDHEN and SYDVKM. The CDR3 starts with the cysteine, ends with the phenylalanine, and has 16 residues. This entry keeps only the CDR3 DNA: 48 bases, framed from base 1. The cohort comprised around 690 healthy bone marrow donors. Cohort members were all nominally healthy when sampled, although unrecorded immune exposures were likely present. The donor was CMV seropositive and belonged to the group of 250 to 350 seropositive cohort members. Each donor provided a peripheral blood sample, and peripheral blood mononuclear cells were used for TCR beta sequencing. Genomic DNA was extracted from the blood cell samples with the Qiagen DNeasy Blood Extraction Kit. The investigation overall reported the following: In a later genetic analysis, fewer N-insertions in productive TCRs were reported among donors in an Asian-associated ancestry cluster than the approximately 630-donor mean. The sequencing pipeline was judged likely to have produced a cluster of highly shared sequence variants as a technical artifact. Correlated functional status among segregating V segments might be attributable to linkage disequilibrium, but an unknown experimental factor could not be ruled out. In this cohort, only TCR beta chains were sequenced, and detectable features were limited by the absence of alpha or paired-chain data. In vitro tests confirmed that three of the cytomegalovirus-associated TCR beta chains recognize cytomegalovirus antigens. In a later analysis, the rate of TCR association differed among HLA loci, with DRB1 alleles having the most associated TCRs and HLA-C alleles having the fewest. Immune exposure information for the cohort was limited to CMV serostatus. In an earlier analysis of around 600 of the donors, most TCR beta V segments were observed in productive rearrangements about 87% or about 30% of the time, broadly matching IMGT annotations. HLA typing was unavailable for some donors at each locus, so association tests used only the typed subset. The study gave a list of about 150 TCR beta chains associated with cytomegalovirus. In a later analysis, around 17,000 TCR beta sequences were associated with specific HLA alleles at a false discovery rate of 0.05. The 87-base-pair reads could not distinguish some IMGT-functional V segments, including TRBV6-2 and TRBV6-3, so those segments were excluded. An association between a missense DCLRE1C variant and V-gene and J-gene trimming of TCR beta chains was found in a later genetic analysis and replicated in an independent cohort. Presence/absence analyses assumed roughly uniform sequencing depth across donors, an assumption that may not hold. According to a later analysis, most CMV-associated TCR beta chains appeared to be HLA-restricted, and the HLA associations seemed to be driven largely by CMV exposure. In a later analysis, several top co-occurrence clusters were reported to appear linked to parvovirus B19, influenza, CMV and Epstein-Barr virus. The earlier analysis of approximately 590 of the donors excluded roughly 17 rarely observed V segments, including chromosome 9 orphons, because counts were too low. A later analysis found that HLA-associated TCR beta chains were more clonally expanded and had lower generation probabilities than equally common non-associated chains. Across donors, most TCR sequences were observed very rarely, whereas some public TCRs were present in many individuals. When HLA alleles, especially DR and DQ, strongly co-occurred, attributing TCR associations to individual alleles was difficult. A further reported finding was that TCR beta sequences accurately predicted the HLA-A and HLA-B alleles for most subjects in the first cohort. It was suggested by the authors that the approach could potentially be generalized to other disease states and immunological phenotypes. The classifier was reported to diagnose cytomegalovirus status with high specificity and sensitivity in both the original and validation cohorts.

This sequence was found in a male donor in good health and CMV-seropositive. Recombination linked TRBV28 to TRBJ2-1; TRBD2 is possibly the D segment (6 matching bases). The specimen was PBMCs. The CDR3 region reads CASSPLTSRFGNEQFF. The sequenced DNA is TGTGCCAGCAGCCCCCTGACTAGTCGGTTTGGCAATGAGCAGTTCTTC.